This T cell receptor (beta chain) is drawn from a study of blood T cell repertoires in COVID-19. For the study at large: Both acute and convalescent COVID-19 samples were obtained from the United States, Italy and Spain.

V shed 3 bases and J shed 3 bases, with 8 bases lying between them. CDR1 and CDR2 from the germline V gene are KGHSH and LQKENI. This CDR3 has 13 residues. Sequenced by immunoSEQ multiplex PCR; TCRdb stores in-frame clones only, minus some. The sample has 120,000 or so clones, approximately 86% seen once. J is TRBJ1-1 and V is TRBV18; D remains ambiguous. Sequenced input: peripheral blood. This sequence originates from a woman in her forties or fifties with active or convalescent COVID-19. The CDR3, as DNA: TGTGCCAGCTCACCCCGGTTCGACACTGAAGCTTTCTTT. It is translated as CASSPRFDTEAFF. The whole variable domain, remainder taken from reference TRBV18 and TRBJ1-1, is NAGVMQNPRHLVRRRGQEARLRCSPMKGHSHVYWYRQLPEEGLKFMVYLQKENIIDESGMPKERFSAEFPKEGPSILRIQQVVRGDSAAYFCASSPRFDTEAFFGQGTRLTVV.